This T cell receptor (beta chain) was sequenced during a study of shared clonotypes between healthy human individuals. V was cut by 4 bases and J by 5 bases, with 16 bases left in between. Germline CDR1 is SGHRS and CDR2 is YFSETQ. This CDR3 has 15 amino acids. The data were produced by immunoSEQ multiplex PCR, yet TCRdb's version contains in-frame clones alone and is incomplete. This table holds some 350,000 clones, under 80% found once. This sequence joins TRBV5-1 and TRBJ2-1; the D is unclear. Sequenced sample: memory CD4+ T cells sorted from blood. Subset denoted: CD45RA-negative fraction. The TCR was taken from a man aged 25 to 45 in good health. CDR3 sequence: CASSPDRQNHNEQFF. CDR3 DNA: TGCGCCAGCAGCCCGGACCGCCAAAACCACAATGAGCAGTTCTTC.